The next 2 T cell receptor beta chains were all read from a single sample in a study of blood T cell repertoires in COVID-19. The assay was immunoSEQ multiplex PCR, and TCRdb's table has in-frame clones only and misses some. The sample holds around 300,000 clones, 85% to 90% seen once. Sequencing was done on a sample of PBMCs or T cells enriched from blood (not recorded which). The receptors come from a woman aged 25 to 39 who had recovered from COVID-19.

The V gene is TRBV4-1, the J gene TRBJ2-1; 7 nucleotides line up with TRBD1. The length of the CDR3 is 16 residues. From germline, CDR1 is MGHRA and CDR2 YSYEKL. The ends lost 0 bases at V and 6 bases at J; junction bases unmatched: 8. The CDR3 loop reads CASSQDPGRQGNEQFF. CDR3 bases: TGCGCCAGCAGCCAAGATCCAGGACGACAGGGCAATGAGCAGTTCTTC.

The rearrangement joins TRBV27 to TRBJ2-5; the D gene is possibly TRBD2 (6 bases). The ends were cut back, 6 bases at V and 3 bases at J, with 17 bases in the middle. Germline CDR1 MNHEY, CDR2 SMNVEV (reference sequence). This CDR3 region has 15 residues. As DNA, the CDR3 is TGTGCCAGCAGCAGACCGGGACTTACTAAAGAGACCCAGTACTTC. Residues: CASSRPGLTKETQYF.